A selection of T cell receptor beta chains follows, all from one sample in a study of early T cells in non-severe SARS-CoV-2 infection. TCRdb processed the 5' RACE reads anew with MiXCR; each CDR3 protein has one entry. The sample lists tens of thousands of distinct CDR3 sequences, 9% to 10% occurring once. Sequenced input: whole blood. The receptors come from an adult who was a healthcare worker with PCR-confirmed SARS-CoV-2 infection or an uninfected control (not recorded which). The CDR3 runs from the conserved cysteine through the conserved F or W. The D gene is left open where the match is weak. Part of the rows lack a size; the others show once, few, many or a class for expanded clones.

clone_size	v_call	d_call	j_call	cdr3_nt	cdr3_aa
few	TRBV5-6	TRBD1	TRBJ2-7	TGTGCCAGCAGCTCGAACAGGGGACGAGAGCAGTACTTC	CASSSNRGREQYF
many	TRBV6-2/TRBV6-3	TRBD1	TRBJ2-7	TGTGCCAGCAGTCCCGGGACAGGGCTTATCTACGAGCAGTACTTC	CASSPGTGLIYEQYF
medium-sized	TRBV4-2	TRBD2	TRBJ2-2	TGTGCCAGCAGCCAAGATCCTGCGGGGGGGCAGGTCGGGGAGCTGTTTTTT	CASSQDPAGGQVGELFF
-	TRBV29-1	TRBD2	TRBJ2-7	TGCAGCGCCCGACGGGGGGGCTTGGGGAACGAGCAGTACTTC	CSARRGGLGNEQYF
few	TRBV29-1	-	TRBJ1-1	TGCAGCGTTGTATACTCGGGACAACCGACCGAGGCTTTCTTT	CSVVYSGQPTEAFF
many	TRBV5-1	TRBD2	TRBJ2-1	TGCGCCAGCAGCCTGACTAGCGGGAGATACAATGAGCAGTTCTTC	CASSLTSGRYNEQFF
many	TRBV3-1	TRBD1	TRBJ1-2	TGTGCCAGCAGCCAAGATAAGGATCGTGTGAGGACAGGGGGCGGCTATGGCTACACCTTC	CASSQDKDRVRTGGGYGYTF
many	TRBV2	TRBD2	TRBJ2-3	TGTGCCAGCACCGAAACGGGACTAGCTACAGATACGCAGTATTTT	CASTETGLATDTQYF
many	TRBV9	TRBD2	TRBJ2-5	TGTGCCAGCAGCCCCGGGACTAGCGGGGGGTTACAAGAGACCCAGTACTTC	CASSPGTSGGLQETQYF
many	TRBV9	-	TRBJ2-2	TGTGCCAGCAGCGTCCAGGCGGGCACCGGGGAGCTGTTTTTT	CASSVQAGTGELFF
many	TRBV10-2	-	TRBJ2-1	TGCGCCAGCCGGGACACCGGAGGGGATGAGCAGTTCTTC	CASRDTGGDEQFF
few	TRBV20-1	-	TRBJ2-3	TGCAGTGCGGTGTCGGATACGCAGTATTTT	CSAVSDTQYF
-	TRBV27	-	TRBJ2-3	TGTGCCAGCAAGCGGACAGATACGCAGTATTTT	CASKRTDTQYF
many	TRBV20-1	-	TRBJ2-4	TGCAGTGCCCGACGGGATCCTTCGGCCAAAAACATTCAGTACTTC	CSARRDPSAKNIQYF
many	TRBV20-1	TRBD2	TRBJ2-3	TGCAGTGTTCTAGCGGGGGTTTCAGATACGCAGTATTTT	CSVLAGVSDTQYF